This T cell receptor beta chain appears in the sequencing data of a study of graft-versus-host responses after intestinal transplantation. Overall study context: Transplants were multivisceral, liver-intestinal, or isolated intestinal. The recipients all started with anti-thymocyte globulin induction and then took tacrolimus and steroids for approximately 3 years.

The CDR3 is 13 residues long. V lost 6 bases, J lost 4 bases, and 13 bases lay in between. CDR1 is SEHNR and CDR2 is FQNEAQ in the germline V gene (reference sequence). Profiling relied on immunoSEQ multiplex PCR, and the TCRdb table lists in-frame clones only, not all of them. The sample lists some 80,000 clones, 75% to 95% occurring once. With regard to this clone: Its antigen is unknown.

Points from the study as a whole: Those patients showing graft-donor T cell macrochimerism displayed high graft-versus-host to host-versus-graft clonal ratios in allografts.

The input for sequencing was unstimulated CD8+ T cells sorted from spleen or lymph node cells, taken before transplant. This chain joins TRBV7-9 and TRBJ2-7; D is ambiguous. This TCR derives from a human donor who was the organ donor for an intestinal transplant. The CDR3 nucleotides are TGTGCCAGCAGGTCCCCCCGTGGATACGAGCAGTACTTC. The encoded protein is CASRSPRGYEQYF.